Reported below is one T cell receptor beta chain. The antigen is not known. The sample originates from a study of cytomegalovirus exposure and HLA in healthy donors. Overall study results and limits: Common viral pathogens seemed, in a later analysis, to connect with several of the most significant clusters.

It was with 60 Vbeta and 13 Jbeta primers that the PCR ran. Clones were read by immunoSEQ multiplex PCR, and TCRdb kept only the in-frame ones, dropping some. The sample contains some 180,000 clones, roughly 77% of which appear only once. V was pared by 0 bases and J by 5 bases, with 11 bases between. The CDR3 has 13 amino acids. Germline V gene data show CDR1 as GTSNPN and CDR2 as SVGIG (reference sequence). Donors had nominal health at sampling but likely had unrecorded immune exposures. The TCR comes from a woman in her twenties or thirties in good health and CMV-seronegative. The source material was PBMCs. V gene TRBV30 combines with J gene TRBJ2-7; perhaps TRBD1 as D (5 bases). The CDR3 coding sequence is TGTGCCTGGAGTGTTCAGGGTAAGAACGAGCAGTACTTC. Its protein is CAWSVQGKNEQYF.